This T cell receptor beta chain was identified during a study of T cell repertoires in cytomegalovirus infection. Turning to the study itself: Public TCR beta signatures indicated both CMV infection and matching HLA type.

Points from the study as a whole: In two of eight donors, the top clonotype was HLA-C-restricted CMV-specific. The cumulative frequency of public TCR beta families distinguished individuals who carried CMV together with the relevant HLA.

This clonotype was seen a few times. Its antigen is currently unknown. CDR1 and CDR2 from the germline V gene are SGHAT and FQNNGV. V was clipped by 2 bases and J by 4 bases; unmatched bases: 4. The CDR3 runs to 14 residues. TCRdb recomputed calls from the reads with MiXCR, one row per CDR3 protein. The sample contains approximately 81,000 distinct CDR3 sequences, more than 20% of which appear only once. The TCR comes from a human donor in good health (CMV status not recorded). Some clones in this sample may be carry-over from other donors' samples. This specimen consisted of CD8+ T cells from cultured PBMCs, obtained from culture after CMV antigen stimulation. The chain employs TRBV11-2 and TRBJ2-5; 7 positions match TRBD2. As DNA, the CDR3 is TGTGCCAGCAGCTTACAGCCTAGCGGAGAGACCCAGTACTTC. Translating it yields CASSLQPSGETQYF.